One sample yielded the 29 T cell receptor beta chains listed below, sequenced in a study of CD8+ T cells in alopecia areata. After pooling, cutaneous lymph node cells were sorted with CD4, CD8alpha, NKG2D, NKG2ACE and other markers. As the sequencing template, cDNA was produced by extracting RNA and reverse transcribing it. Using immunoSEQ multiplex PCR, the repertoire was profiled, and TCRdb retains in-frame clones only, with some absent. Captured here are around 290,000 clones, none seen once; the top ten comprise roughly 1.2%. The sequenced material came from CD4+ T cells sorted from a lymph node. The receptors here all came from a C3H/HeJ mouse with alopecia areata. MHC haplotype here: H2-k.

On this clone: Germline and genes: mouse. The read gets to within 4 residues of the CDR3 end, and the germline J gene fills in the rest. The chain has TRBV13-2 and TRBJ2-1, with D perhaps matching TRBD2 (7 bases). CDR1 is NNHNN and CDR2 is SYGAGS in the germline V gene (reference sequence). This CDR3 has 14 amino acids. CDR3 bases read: TGTGCCAGCGGTGATGTTAGGGGGGGAGCT. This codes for CASGDVRGGA. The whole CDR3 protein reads CASGDVRGGAEQFF.

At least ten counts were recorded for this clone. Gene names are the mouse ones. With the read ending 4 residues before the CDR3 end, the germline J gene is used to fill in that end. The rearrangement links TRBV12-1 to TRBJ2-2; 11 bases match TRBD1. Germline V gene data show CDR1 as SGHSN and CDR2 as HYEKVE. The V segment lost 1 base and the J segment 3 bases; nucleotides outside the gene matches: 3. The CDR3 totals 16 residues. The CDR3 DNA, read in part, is TGTGCCAGCTCTCTTCCGGGACAGGGGGACACCGGG. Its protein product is CASSLPGQGDTG. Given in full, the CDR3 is CASSLPGQGDTGQLYF.

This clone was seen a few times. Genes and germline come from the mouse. The CDR3 DNA, read in part, is TGTGCCAGCAGTCCAGGGAGGGACACCGGG. It translates to CASSPGRDTG. The entire CDR3 sequence reads CASSPGRDTGQLYF. V usage is TRBV14 and J usage is TRBJ2-2; a possible D gene is TRBD1 (5 bases). The read is 4 residues too short to cover the CDR3 end, so that end is filled in from the germline J gene. Germline values: CDR1 SGHDT, CDR2 FRDEAV. Trimming left V 4 bases short and J 3 bases short, with 10 bases between. This CDR3 comprises 14 residues.

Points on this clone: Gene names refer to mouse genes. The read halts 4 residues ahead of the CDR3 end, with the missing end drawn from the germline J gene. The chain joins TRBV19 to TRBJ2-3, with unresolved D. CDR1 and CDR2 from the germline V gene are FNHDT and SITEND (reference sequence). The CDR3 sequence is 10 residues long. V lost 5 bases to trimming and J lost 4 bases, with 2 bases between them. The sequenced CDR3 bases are TGTGCCAGCAGCACAGAA. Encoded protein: CASSTE. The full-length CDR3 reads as CASSTETLYF. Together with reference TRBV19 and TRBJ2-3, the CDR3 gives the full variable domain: GGIITQTPKFLIGQEGQKLTLKCQQNFNHDTMYWYRQDSGKGLRLIYYSITENDLQKGDLSEGYDASREKKSSFSLTVTSAQKNEMAVFLCASSTETLYFGSGTRLTVL.

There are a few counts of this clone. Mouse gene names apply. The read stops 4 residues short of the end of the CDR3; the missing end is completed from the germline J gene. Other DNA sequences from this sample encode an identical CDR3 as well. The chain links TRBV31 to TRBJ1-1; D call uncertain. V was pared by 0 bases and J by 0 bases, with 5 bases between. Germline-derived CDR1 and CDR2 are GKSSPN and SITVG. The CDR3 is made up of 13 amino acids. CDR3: CAWSLSANTEVFF. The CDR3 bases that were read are TGTGCCTGGAGTCTATCAGCAAACACA. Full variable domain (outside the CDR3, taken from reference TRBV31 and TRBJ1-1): AQTIHQWPVAEIKAVGSPLSLGCTIKGKSSPNLYWYWQATGGTLQQLFYSITVGQVESVVQLNLSASRPKDDQFILSTEKLLLSHSGFYLCAWSLSANTEVFFGKGTRLTVV.

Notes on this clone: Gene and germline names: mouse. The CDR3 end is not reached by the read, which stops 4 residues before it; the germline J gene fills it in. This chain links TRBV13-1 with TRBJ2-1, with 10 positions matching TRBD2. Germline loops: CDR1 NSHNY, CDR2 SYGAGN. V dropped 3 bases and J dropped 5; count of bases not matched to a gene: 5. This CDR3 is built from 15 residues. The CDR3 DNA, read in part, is TGTGCCAGCAGTGGCCCCTGGGGGGGCAATGCT. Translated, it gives CASSGPWGGNA. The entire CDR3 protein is CASSGPWGGNAEQFF.

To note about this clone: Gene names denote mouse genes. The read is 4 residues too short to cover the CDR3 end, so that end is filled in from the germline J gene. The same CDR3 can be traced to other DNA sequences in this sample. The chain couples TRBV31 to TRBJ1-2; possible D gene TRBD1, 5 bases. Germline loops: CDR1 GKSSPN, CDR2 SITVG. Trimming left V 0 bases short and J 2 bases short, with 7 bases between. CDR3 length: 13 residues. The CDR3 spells CAWSLSGNSDYTF. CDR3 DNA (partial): TGTGCCTGGAGTCTGTCAGGGAACTCC.

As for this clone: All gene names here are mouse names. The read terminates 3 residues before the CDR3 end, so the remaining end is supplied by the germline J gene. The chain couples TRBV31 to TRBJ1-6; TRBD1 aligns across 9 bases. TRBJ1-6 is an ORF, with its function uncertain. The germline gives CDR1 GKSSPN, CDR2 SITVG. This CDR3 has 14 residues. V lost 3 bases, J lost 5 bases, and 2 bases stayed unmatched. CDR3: CAWRRTGDNSPLYF. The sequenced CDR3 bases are TGTGCCTGGAGAAGGACAGGGGATAATTCGCCC.

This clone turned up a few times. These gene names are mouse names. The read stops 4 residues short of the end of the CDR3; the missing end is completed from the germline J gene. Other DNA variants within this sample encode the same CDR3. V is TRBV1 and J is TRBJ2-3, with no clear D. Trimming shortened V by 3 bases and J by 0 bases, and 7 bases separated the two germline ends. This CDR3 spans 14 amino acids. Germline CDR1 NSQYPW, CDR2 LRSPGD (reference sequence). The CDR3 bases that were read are TGCACCTGCAGTGCCCAGTCTAGTGCAGAA. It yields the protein CTCSAQSSAE. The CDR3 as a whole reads CTCSAQSSAETLYF.

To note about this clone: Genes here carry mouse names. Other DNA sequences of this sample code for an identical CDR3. Partial CDR3 DNA: TGTGCCAGCAGACGACAGGGGGGGAACTCC. Protein product: CASRRQGGNS. The full-length CDR3 reads as CASRRQGGNSDYTF. The gene calls are TRBV19 and TRBJ1-2, with 9 positions matching TRBD1. With the read ending 4 residues before the CDR3 end, the germline J gene is used to fill in that end. The CDR3 is made up of 14 amino acids. Germline V gene sequence: CDR1 FNHDT, CDR2 SITEND (reference sequence). V gave up 5 bases and J gave up 2 bases; unmatched junction bases: 4.

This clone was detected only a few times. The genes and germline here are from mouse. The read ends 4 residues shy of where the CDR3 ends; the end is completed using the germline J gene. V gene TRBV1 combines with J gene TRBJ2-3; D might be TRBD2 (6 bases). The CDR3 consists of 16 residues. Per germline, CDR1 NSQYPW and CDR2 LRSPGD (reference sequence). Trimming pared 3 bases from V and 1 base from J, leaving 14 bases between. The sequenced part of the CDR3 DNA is TGCACCTGCAGTGCTCAACTGGGAAGGGGTGCAGAA. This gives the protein CTCSAQLGRGAE. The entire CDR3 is CTCSAQLGRGAETLYF.

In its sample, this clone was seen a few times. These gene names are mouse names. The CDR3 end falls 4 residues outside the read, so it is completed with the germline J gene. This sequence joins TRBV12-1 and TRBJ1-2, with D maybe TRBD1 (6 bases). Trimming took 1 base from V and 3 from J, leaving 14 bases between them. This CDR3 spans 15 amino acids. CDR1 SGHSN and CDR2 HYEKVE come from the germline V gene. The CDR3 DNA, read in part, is TGTGCCAGCTCTCTTTCCACAGGGCCGGACTCC. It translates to CASSLSTGPDS. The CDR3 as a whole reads CASSLSTGPDSDYTF.

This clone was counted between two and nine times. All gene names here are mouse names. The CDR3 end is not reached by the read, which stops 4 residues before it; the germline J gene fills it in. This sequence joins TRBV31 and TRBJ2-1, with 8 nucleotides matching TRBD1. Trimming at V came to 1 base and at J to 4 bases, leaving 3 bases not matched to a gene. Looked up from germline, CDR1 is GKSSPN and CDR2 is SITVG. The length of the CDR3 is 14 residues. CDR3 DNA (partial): TGTGCCTGGAGTCACAGGGGGAATTATGCT. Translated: CAWSHRGNYA. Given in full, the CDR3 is CAWSHRGNYAEQFF.

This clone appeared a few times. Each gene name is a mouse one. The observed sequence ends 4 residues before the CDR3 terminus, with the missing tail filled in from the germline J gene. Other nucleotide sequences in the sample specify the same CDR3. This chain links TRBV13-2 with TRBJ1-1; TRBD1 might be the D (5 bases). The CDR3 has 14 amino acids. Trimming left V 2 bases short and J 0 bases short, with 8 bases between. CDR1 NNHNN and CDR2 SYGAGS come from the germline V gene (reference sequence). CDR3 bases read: TGTGCCAGCGGTGAAGGACAAACAAACACA. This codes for CASGEGQTNT. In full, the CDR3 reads CASGEGQTNTEVFF.

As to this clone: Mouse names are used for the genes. CDR3 in amino acids: CTCSAQQGARHSDYTF. The sequenced part of the CDR3 DNA is TGCACCTGCAGTGCTCAACAGGGGGCGCGTCACTCC. The chain combines TRBV1 with TRBJ1-2, with 9 bases matching TRBD1. The CDR3 end is not reached by the read, which stops 4 residues before it; the germline J gene fills it in. CDR3 length equals 16 residues. Germline trimming cut 3 bases from V and 3 bases from J; bases unmatched to any gene: 8. Germline V gene data show CDR1 as NSQYPW and CDR2 as LRSPGD (reference sequence).

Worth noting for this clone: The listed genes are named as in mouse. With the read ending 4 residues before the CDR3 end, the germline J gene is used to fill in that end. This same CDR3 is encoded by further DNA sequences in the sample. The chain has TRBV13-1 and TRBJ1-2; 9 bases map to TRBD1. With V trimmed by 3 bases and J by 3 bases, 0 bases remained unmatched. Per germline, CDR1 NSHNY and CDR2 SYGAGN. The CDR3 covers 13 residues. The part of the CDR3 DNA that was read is TGTGCCAGCAGTGGGGACAGGGACTCC. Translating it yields CASSGDRDS. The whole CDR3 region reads CASSGDRDSDYTF.

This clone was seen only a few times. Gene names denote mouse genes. The CDR3 is CASTTGVPDYTF. Incomplete CDR3 DNA: TGTGCCAGCACGACAGGGGTACCC. This sequence joins TRBV13-1 and TRBJ1-2; 8 bases match TRBD1. The sequence runs out 4 residues before the end of the CDR3; the remainder is reconstructed from the germline J gene. Per germline, CDR1 NSHNY and CDR2 SYGAGN. The CDR3 is 12 amino acids.

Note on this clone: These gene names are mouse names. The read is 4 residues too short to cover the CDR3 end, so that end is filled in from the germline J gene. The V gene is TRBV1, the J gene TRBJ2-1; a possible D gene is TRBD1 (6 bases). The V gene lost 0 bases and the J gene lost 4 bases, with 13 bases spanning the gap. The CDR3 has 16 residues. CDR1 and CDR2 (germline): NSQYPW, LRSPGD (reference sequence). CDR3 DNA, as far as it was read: TGCACCTGCAGTGCAGATAATTGGCAGGGGTATGCT. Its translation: CTCSADNWQGYA. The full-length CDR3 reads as CTCSADNWQGYAEQFF.

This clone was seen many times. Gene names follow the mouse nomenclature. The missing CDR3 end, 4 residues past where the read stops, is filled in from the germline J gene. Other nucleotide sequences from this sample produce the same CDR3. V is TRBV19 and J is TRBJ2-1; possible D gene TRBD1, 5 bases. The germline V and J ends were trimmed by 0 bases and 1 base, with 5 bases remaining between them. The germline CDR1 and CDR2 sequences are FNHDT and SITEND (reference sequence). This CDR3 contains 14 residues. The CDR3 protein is CASSIAGNYAEQFF. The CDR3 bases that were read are TGTGCCAGCAGTATAGCAGGGAACTATGCT.

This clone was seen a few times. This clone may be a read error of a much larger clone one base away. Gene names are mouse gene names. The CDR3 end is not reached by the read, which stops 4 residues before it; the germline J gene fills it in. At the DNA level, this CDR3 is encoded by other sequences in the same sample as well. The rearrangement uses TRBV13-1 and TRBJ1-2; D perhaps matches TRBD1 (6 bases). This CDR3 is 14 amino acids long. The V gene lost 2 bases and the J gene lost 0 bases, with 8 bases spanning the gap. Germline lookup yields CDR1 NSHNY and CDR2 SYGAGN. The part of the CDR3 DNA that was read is TGTGCCAGCAGTGAACAGGGTACAAACTCC. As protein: CASSEQGTNS. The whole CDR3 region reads CASSEQGTNSDYTF.

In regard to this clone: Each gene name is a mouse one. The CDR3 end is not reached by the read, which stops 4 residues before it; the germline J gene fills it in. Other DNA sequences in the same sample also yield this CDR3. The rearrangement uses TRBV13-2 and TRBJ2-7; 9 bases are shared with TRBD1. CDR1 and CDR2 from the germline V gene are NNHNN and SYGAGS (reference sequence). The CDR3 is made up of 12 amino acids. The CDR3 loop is CASGTGGYEQYF. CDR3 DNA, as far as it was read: TGTGCCAGCGGGACAGGGGGGTAT.

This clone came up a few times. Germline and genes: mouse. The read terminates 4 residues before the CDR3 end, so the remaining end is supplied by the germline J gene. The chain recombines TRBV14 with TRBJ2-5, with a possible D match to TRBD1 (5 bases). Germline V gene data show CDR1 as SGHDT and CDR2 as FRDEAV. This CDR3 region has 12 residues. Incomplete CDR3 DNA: TGTGCCAGCAGGTCAGGGAAAGAC. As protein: CASRSGKD. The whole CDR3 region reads CASRSGKDTQYF.

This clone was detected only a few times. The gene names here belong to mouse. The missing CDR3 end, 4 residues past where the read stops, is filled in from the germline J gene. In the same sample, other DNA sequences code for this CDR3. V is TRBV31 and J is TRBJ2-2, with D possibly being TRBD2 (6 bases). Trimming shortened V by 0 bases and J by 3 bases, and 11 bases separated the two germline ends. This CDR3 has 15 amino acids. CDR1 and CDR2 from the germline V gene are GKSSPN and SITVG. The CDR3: CAWSLGGTDTGQLYF. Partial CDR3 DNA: TGTGCCTGGAGTCTCGGGGGGACGGACACCGGG.

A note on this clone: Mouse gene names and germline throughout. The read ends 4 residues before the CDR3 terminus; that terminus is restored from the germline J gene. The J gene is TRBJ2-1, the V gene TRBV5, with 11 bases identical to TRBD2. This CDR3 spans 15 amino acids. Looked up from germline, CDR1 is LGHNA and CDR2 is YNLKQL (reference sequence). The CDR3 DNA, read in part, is TGTGCCAGCAGCCCATCACTGGGGGGGCGCACT. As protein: CASSPSLGGRT. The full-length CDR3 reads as CASSPSLGGRTEQFF.

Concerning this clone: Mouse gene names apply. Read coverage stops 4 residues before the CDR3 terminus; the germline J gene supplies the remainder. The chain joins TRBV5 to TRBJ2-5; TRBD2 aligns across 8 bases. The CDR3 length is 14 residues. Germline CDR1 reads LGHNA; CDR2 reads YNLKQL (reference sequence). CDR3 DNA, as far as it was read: TGTGCCAGCAGCCAAGGACTGGGGCGTGAC. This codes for CASSQGLGRD. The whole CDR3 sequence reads CASSQGLGRDTQYF.

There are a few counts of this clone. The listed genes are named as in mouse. The CDR3 here is CASSEPGGRDTQYF. The CDR3 DNA, read in part, is TGTGCCAGCAGTGAACCTGGGGGGAGAGAC. This chain connects TRBV13-1 to TRBJ2-5, with 8 nucleotides matching TRBD2. Read sequence stops 4 residues before the CDR3 end, and the germline J gene provides the missing end. This CDR3 has 14 amino acids. Germline CDR1 NSHNY, CDR2 SYGAGN.

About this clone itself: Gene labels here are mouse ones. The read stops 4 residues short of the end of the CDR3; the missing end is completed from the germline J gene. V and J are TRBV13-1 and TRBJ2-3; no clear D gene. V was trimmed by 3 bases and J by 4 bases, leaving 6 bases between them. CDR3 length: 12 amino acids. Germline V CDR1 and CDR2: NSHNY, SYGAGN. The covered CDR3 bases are TGTGCCAGCAGTGGACTACCAGAA. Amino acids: CASSGLPE. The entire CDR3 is CASSGLPETLYF.

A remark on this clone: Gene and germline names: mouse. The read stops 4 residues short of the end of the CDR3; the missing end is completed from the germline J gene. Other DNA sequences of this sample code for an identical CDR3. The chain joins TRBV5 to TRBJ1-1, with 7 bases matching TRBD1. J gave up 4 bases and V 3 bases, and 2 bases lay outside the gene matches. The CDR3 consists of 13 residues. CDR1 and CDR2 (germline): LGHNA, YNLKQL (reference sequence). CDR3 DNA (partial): TGTGCCAGCAGCCAGACAGGGTTCACA. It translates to CASSQTGFT. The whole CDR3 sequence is CASSQTGFTEVFF.

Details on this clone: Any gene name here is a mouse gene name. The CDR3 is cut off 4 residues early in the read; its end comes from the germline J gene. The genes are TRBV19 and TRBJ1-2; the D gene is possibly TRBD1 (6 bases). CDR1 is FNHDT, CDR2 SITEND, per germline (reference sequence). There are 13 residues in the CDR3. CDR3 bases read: TGTGCCAGCAGTATCCGGGGGGCGCCC. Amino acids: CASSIRGAP. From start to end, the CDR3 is CASSIRGAPDYTF. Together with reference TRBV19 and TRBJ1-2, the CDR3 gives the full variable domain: GGIITQTPKFLIGQEGQKLTLKCQQNFNHDTMYWYRQDSGKGLRLIYYSITENDLQKGDLSEGYDASREKKSSFSLTVTSAQKNEMAVFLCASSIRGAPDYTFGSGTRLLVI.